This T cell receptor (beta chain) was recorded in a study of T cell changes during pregnancy in multiple sclerosis. Produced via immunoSEQ multiplex PCR; TCRdb's table is partial and in-frame only. The table has tens of thousands of clones, approximately 92% seen once; the top ten hold around 1.3%. The CDR3 runs to 15 residues. Germline CDR1 is MDHEN and CDR2 is SYDVKM. V gave up 1 base and J gave up 4 bases, with 13 bases separating them. Material: peripheral blood. The receptor was derived from a female donor with multiple sclerosis, enrolled in a pregnancy study. The rearrangement uses TRBV28 and TRBJ1-2; the D gene is possibly TRBD1 (5 bases). CDR3 sequence reads: CASSLYVGVTYGYTF. The CDR3 nucleotides are TGTGCCAGCAGTTTATATGTAGGGGTTACCTATGGCTACACCTTC.